This T cell receptor (beta chain) was observed in a study of spatial heterogeneity in lung cancer. TCRdb called the 5' RACE reads again in MiXCR, with one record for every CDR3 protein. The sample records more than 65,000 distinct CDR3 sequences, roughly 12% being singletons. The time point is: sample taken at primary tumor resection. Whole RNA was taken from tumor, nontumor lung or frozen PBMC; it was then sequenced unsorted. Germline loops: CDR1 LGHDT, CDR2 YNNKEL (reference sequence). CDR3 length: 16 residues. With 0 bases removed from V and 4 bases from J, the gap between germline ends came to 13 bases.

V gene TRBV3-1 combines with J gene TRBJ2-1; either TRBD1 or TRBD2 may fit D (5 bases each). The material sequenced was PBMCs, taken at surgery. This sequence was found in a male donor with early-stage non-small cell lung cancer. CDR3 loop: CASSQDPGTGYNEQFF. The CDR3 DNA reads as TGTGCCAGCAGCCAAGATCCCGGGACCGGATACAATGAGCAGTTCTTC.